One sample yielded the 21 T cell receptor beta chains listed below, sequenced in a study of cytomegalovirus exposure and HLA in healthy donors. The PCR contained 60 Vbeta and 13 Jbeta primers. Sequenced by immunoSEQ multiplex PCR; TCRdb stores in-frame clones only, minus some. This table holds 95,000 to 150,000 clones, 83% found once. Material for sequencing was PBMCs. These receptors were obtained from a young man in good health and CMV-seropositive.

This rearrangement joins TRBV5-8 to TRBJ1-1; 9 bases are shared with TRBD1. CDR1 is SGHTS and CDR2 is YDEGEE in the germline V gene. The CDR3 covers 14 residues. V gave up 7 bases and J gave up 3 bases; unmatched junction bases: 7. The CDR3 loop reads CASRDREYYTEAFF. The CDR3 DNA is TGTGCCAGCCGGGACAGGGAGTATTACACTGAAGCTTTCTTT.

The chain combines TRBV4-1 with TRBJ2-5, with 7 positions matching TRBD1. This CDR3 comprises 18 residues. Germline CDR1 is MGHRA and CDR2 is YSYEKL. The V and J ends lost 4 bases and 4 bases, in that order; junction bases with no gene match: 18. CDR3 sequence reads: CASSRPGAGGKWAETQYF. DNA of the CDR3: TGCGCCAGCAGCCGCCCTGGGGCAGGGGGTAAATGGGCAGAGACCCAGTACTTC.

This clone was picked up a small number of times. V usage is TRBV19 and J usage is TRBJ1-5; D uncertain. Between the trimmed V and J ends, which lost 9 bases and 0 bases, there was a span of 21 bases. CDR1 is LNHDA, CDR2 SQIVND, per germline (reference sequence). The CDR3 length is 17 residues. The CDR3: CASTAHATIISNQPQHF. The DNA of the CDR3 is TGTGCCAGCACAGCCCACGCGACAATTATTAGCAATCAGCCCCAGCATTTT.

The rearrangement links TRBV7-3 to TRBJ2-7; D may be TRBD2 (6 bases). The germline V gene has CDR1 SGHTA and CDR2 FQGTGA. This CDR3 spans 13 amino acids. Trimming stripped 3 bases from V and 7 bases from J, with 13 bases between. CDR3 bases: TGTGCCAGCAGCTTGGTAGGAGGGGTGGAGCAGTACTTC. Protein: CASSLVGGVEQYF.

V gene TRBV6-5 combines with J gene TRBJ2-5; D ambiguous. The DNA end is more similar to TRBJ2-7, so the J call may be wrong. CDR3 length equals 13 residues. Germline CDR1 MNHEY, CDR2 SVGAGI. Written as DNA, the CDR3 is TGTGCCACCGCAGCCCGGGTTTCCTACGAGCAGTACTTC. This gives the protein CATAARVSYEQYF.

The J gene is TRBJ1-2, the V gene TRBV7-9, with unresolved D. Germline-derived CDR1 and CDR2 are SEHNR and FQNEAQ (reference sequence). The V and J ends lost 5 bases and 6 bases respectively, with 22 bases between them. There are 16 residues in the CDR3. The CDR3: CASSPPGSWGGDGYTF. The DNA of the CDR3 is TGTGCCAGCAGCCCCCCTGGGAGTTGGGGTGGAGATGGCTACACCTTC.

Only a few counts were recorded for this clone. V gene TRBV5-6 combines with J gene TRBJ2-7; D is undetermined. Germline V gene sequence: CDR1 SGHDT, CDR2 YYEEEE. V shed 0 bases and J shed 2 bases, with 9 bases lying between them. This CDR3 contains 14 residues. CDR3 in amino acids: CASSLVDNTYEQYF. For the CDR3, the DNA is TGTGCCAGCAGCTTGGTAGACAACACCTACGAGCAGTACTTC.

This CDR3 reads CASSSRWGGALDTQYF. DNA of the CDR3: TGTGCCAGCAGCTCTCGGTGGGGCGGGGCCCTTGATACGCAGTATTTT. The chain recombines TRBV7-9 with TRBJ2-3; the D gene is possibly TRBD2 (6 bases). V was cut by 4 bases and J by 6 bases, with 20 bases left in between. Germline values: CDR1 SEHNR, CDR2 FQNEAQ (reference sequence). The CDR3 consists of 16 residues. Filled out from reference TRBV7-9 and TRBJ2-3, the complete variable domain reads DTGVSQNPRHKITKRGQNVTFRCDPISEHNRLYWYRQTLGQGPEFLTYFQNEAQLEKSRLLSDRFSAERPKGSFSTLEIQRTEQGDSAMYLCASSSRWGGALDTQYFGPGTRLTVL.

CDR3 in DNA: TGTGCCAGCAGACCCGCGTGGGACAGGGCCACTGAAGCTTTCTTT. Translated, it gives CASRPAWDRATEAFF. This chain joins TRBV28 and TRBJ1-1; 9 positions match TRBD1. V lost 6 bases to trimming and J lost 4 bases; unmatched junction nucleotides: 9. The V gene's germline CDR1 is MDHEN and CDR2 SYDVKM. The CDR3 is 15 residues long.

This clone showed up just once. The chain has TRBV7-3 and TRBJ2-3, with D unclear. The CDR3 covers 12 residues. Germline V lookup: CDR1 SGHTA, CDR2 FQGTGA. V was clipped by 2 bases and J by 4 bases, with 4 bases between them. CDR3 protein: CASSLGADTQYF. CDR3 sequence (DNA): TGTGCCAGCAGCTTAGGAGCAGATACGCAGTATTTT.

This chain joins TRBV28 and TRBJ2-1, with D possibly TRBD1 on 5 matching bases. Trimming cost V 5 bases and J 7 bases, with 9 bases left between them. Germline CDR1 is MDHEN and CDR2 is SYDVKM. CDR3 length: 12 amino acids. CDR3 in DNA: TGTGCCAGCAGTCCGACAGTTAATGAGCAGTTCTTC. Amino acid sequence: CASSPTVNEQFF.

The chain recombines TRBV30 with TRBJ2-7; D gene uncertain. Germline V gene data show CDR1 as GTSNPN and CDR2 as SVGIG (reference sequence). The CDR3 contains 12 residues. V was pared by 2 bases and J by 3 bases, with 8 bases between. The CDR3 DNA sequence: TGTGCCTGGAGTAGGAGTCTCTACGAGCAGTACTTC. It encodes CAWSRSLYEQYF.

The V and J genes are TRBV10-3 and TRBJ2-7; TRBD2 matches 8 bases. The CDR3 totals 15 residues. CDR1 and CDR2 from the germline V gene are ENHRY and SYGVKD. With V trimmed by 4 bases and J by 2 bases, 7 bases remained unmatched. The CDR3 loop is CAISASGGGTYEQYF. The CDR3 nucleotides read TGTGCCATCAGTGCATCCGGGGGGGGAACCTACGAGCAGTACTTC.

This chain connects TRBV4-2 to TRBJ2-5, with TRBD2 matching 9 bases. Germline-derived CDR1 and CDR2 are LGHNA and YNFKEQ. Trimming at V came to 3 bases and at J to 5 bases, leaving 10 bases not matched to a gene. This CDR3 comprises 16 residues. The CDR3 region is CASSQGGGGATETQYF. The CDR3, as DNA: TGTGCCAGCAGCCAGGGGGGCGGGGGGGCAACGGAGACCCAGTACTTC.

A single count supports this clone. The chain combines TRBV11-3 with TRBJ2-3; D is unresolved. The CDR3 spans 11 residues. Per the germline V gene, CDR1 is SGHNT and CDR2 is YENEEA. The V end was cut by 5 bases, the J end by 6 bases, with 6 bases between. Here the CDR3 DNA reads TGTGCCAGCAGCCCAGGCGATACGCAGTATTTT. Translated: CASSPGDTQYF. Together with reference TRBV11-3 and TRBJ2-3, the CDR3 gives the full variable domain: EAGVVQSPRYKIIEKKQPVAFWCNPISGHNTLYWYLQNLGQGPELLIRYENEEAVDDSQLPKDRFSAERLKGVDSTLKIQPAELGDSAVYLCASSPGDTQYFGPGTRLTVL.

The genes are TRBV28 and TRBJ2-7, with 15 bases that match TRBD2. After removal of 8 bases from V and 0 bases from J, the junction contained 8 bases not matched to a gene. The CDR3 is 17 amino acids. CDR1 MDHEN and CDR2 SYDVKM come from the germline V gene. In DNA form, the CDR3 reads TGTGCCAGCGGGATCGGGACTAGCGGGGGGTTCTCCTACGAGCAGTACTTC. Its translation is CASGIGTSGGFSYEQYF.

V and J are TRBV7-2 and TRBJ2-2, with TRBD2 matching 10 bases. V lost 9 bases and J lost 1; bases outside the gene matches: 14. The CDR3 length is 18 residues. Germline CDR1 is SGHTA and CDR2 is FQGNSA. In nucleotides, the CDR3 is TGTGCCAGGCCTCTAGGGAGCGGGGGGGTGAGGAACACCGGGGAGCTGTTTTTT. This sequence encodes CARPLGSGGVRNTGELFF.

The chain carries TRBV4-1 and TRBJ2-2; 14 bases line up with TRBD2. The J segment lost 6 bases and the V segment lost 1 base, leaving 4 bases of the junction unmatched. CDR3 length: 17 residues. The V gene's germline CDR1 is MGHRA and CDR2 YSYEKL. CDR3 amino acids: CASSQGLAGGYAGELFF. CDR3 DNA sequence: TGCGCCAGCAGCCAAGGACTAGCGGGGGGGTATGCCGGGGAGCTGTTTTTT.

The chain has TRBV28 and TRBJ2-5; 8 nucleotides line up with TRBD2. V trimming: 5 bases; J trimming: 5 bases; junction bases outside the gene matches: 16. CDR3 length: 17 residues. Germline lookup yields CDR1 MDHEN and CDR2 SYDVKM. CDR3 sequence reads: CASSPLDGGVPGETQYF. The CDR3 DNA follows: TGTGCCAGCAGTCCCCTTGACGGGGGGGTCCCCGGTGAGACCCAGTACTTC.

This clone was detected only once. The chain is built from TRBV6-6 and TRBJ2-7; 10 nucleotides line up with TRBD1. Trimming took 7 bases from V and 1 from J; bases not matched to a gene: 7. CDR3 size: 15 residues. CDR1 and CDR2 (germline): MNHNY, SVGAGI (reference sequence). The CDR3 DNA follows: TGTGCCAGCAACCGGGACAGGGGCGTGTCCTACGAGCAGTACTTC. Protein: CASNRDRGVSYEQYF.

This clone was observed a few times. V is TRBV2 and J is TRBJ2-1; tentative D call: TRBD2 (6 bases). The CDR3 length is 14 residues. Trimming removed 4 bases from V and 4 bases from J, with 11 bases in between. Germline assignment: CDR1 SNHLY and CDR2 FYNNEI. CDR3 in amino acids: CASSGAGPYNEQFF. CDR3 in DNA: TGTGCCAGCAGTGGAGCGGGCCCTTACAATGAGCAGTTCTTC.